The clone carrying this T cell receptor beta chain was counted once. Its antigen is currently unknown. The sample comes from a study of shared clonotypes between healthy human individuals. As for the study in general: Per donor, three plates held CD4 naive cells, three held CD4 memory, two held CD8 naive and one held CD8 memory.

Clones were read by immunoSEQ multiplex PCR, and TCRdb kept only the in-frame ones, dropping some. The table records 2 million or so clones, over 85% of them present only once. Findings and limits, study-wide: The rarefaction results pointed to incomplete sorted-subset sequencing despite large depth.

This receptor was identified in a man aged 18-30 years in good health. Sequencing used naive CD4+ T cells sorted from blood. Subset noted: CD45RA+ positively selected.

The CDR3 DNA reads as TGCGCCAGCAGCTTGGCCAGCGGGGGACTCACAGATACGCAGTATTTT. Translated: CASSLASGGLTDTQYF. The chain employs TRBV5-1 and TRBJ2-3; 8 bases map to TRBD2. Germline loops: CDR1 SGHRS, CDR2 YFSETQ. V lost 0 bases to trimming and J lost 2 bases; unmatched junction nucleotides: 5. The CDR3 length is 16 residues.